Each of the 12 T cell receptor beta chains below was sequenced from the same sample in a study of OX40 agonist ivuxolimab in advanced cancers. The data were produced by immunoSEQ multiplex PCR, yet TCRdb's version contains in-frame clones alone and is incomplete. Here the sample spans about 83,000 clones, approximately 88% being singletons. The source was CD4+ or CD8+ T cells sorted from blood, collected in a trial of the OX40 agonist ivuxolimab. The receptors come from an adult with an advanced solid tumor such as melanoma, head and neck, liver or kidney cancer.

This sequence joins TRBV2 and TRBJ2-7, with 8 positions matching TRBD2. The V gene's germline CDR1 is SNHLY and CDR2 FYNNEI. CDR3 length equals 14 residues. Trimming cost V 7 bases and J 6 bases; bases outside gene matches: 11. CDR3 nucleotide sequence: TGTGCCAGCAAGACCATTAGCGGGGAGGGCGAGCAGTACTTC. This sequence encodes CASKTISGEGEQYF.

The chain joins TRBV18 to TRBJ1-2; D is perhaps TRBD1 (5 bases). The CDR3 runs 14 residues. The germline V and J ends were trimmed by 3 bases and 7 bases, with 15 bases remaining between them. Germline CDR1 is KGHSH and CDR2 is LQKENI. The CDR3 reads CASSPDTGVTGYTF. In DNA form, the CDR3 reads TGTGCCAGCTCACCGGATACAGGAGTCACTGGCTACACCTTC.

The chain couples TRBV15 to TRBJ2-2, with 10 bases lining up with TRBD1. The trim removed 3 bases at V and 4 bases at J, leaving 2 bases unmatched. The CDR3 covers 15 residues. Germline loops: CDR1 LNHNV, CDR2 YYDKDF (reference sequence). The CDR3: CATSRGQGSTGELFF. The CDR3 coding sequence is TGTGCCACCAGCAGGGGACAGGGGAGCACCGGGGAGCTGTTTTTT.

This clone is medium-sized by share. The chain recombines TRBV30 with TRBJ1-5; TRBD1 aligns across 7 bases. This CDR3 is 12 amino acids long. V shed 2 bases and J 9 bases; nucleotides not matched to a gene: 4. Germline values: CDR1 GTSNPN, CDR2 SVGIG (reference sequence). This CDR3 reads CAWSTGVVPQHF. CDR3 in DNA: TGTGCCTGGAGTACAGGGGTTGTGCCCCAGCATTTT. The full variable domain, in which reference TRBV30 and TRBJ1-5 provide the parts outside the CDR3, is SQTIHQWPATLVQPVGSPLSLECTVEGTSNPNLYWYRQAAGRGLQLLFYSVGIGQISSEVPQNLSASRPQDRQFILSSKKLLLSDSGFYLCAWSTGVVPQHFGDGTRLSIL.

CDR3 coding DNA: TGTGCCAGCAGGCTAGCGGGATCCTACGAGCAGTACTTC. Residues: CASRLAGSYEQYF. J is TRBJ2-7 and V is TRBV7-2; 9 bases align to TRBD2. The trim removed 6 bases at V and 1 base at J, leaving 1 base unmatched. Germline-derived CDR1 and CDR2 are SGHTA and FQGNSA. The CDR3 has 13 residues.

The J gene is TRBJ1-1, the V gene TRBV19; no definite D call. The CDR3 consists of 14 residues. The germline CDR1 and CDR2 sequences are LNHDA and SQIVND (reference sequence). Trimming stripped 3 bases from V and 5 bases from J, with 13 bases between. CDR3 in amino acids: CASSILTRGTEAFF. CDR3 DNA sequence: TGTGCCAGTAGTATTCTTACTCGTGGGACTGAAGCTTTCTTT. The full variable domain, in which reference TRBV19 and TRBJ1-1 provide the parts outside the CDR3, is DGGITQSPKYLFRKEGQNVTLSCEQNLNHDAMYWYRQDPGQGLRLIYYSQIVNDFQKGDIAEGYSVSREKKESFPLTVTSAQKNPTAFYLCASSILTRGTEAFFGQGTRLTVV.

In DNA form, the CDR3 reads TGTGCCAGCAGTTACAAGGGCCGCGAGCAGTACTTC. This encodes CASSYKGREQYF. The chain joins TRBV6-5 to TRBJ2-7; D remains ambiguous. V gave up 2 bases and J gave up 6 bases, with 8 bases separating them. In germline, CDR1 is MNHEY, CDR2 SVGAGI. The CDR3 consists of 12 residues.

The chain couples TRBV19 to TRBJ1-5; 10 bases map to TRBD1. Germline assignment: CDR1 LNHDA and CDR2 SQIVND (reference sequence). This CDR3 is 15 amino acids long. V lost 7 bases, J lost 5 bases, and 8 bases stayed unmatched. For the CDR3, the DNA is TGTGCCAGTAATTCCAGGACAGGGGGGCATCAGCCCCAGCATTTT. The encoded protein is CASNSRTGGHQPQHF. Supplemented by reference TRBV19 and TRBJ1-5, the full variable domain reads DGGITQSPKYLFRKEGQNVTLSCEQNLNHDAMYWYRQDPGQGLRLIYYSQIVNDFQKGDIAEGYSVSREKKESFPLTVTSAQKNPTAFYLCASNSRTGGHQPQHFGDGTRLSIL.

The chain is built from TRBV6-6 and TRBJ2-1; D assignment may be TRBD1 or TRBD2 (5 bases each). The CDR3 consists of 15 residues. CDR1 is MNHNY and CDR2 is SVGAGI in the germline V gene (reference sequence). V dropped 4 bases and J dropped 3 bases, with 13 bases sitting between them. DNA of the CDR3: TGTGCCAGCAGTTCGGGACCGCCGGGCTACAATGAGCAGTTCTTC. This codes for CASSSGPPGYNEQFF.

This clone was observed once. V usage is TRBV7-3 and J usage is TRBJ2-2; D is uncertain. Germline loops: CDR1 SGHTA, CDR2 FQGTGA. The V end lost 2 bases, the J end lost 6 bases, and 10 bases lay between the germline ends. CDR3 length: 14 residues. CDR3 DNA sequence: TGTGCCAGCAGCTTAGGGCCCAGCTCCGGGGAGCTGTTTTTT. The encoded protein is CASSLGPSSGELFF.

The CDR3 here is CASSPLGGTNYGYTF. CDR3 bases: TGTGCCAGCAGCCCGTTGGGGGGGACCAACTATGGCTACACCTTC. This chain connects TRBV7-9 to TRBJ1-2; D may be TRBD1 (5 bases). The CDR3 has 15 residues. Trimming cost V 5 bases and J 2 bases, with 15 bases left between them. Germline V lookup: CDR1 SEHNR, CDR2 FQNEAQ (reference sequence).

This sequence joins TRBV5-1 and TRBJ2-7; 11 bases match TRBD1. Germline lookup yields CDR1 SGHRS and CDR2 YFSETQ. CDR3 length: 15 residues. After removal of 3 bases from V and 7 bases from J, the junction contained 9 bases not matched to a gene. In DNA form, the CDR3 reads TGCGCCAGCAGCTCAACCGGGACAGGGGGGAGGGAGCAGTACTTC. Translating it yields CASSSTGTGGREQYF.